These 28 T cell receptor beta chains came from one sample sequenced in a study of blood T cell repertoires in COVID-19. Clones were read by immunoSEQ multiplex PCR, and TCRdb kept only the in-frame ones, dropping some. The data contain about 410,000 clones, more than 80% of them singletons. The sequenced material came from peripheral blood. These receptors originate from a young woman with active or convalescent COVID-19.

The rearrangement joins TRBV12-3 or TRBV12-4 to TRBJ2-2; D is unresolved. V lost 4 bases to trimming and J lost 6 bases, with 3 bases between them. CDR3 length: 11 residues. The CDR3: CASSSPGELFF. The CDR3 nucleotides are TGTGCCAGCAGTTCTCCCGGGGAGCTGTTTTTT.

The V and J genes are TRBV9 and TRBJ2-3, with TRBD2 identical over 10 bases. The CDR3 loop spans 16 amino acids. Germline V gene sequence: CDR1 SGDLS, CDR2 YYNGEE. V lost 0 bases to trimming and J lost 5 bases; unmatched junction nucleotides: 6. The CDR3: CASSVGPSGGGDTQYF. The CDR3 DNA reads TGTGCCAGCAGCGTAGGGCCTAGCGGGGGTGGAGATACGCAGTATTTT.

The rearrangement uses TRBV6-5 and TRBJ1-4, with TRBD1 matching 9 bases. Germline CDR1 reads MNHEY; CDR2 reads SVGAGI. The CDR3 loop spans 14 amino acids. V lost 7 bases, J lost 10 bases, and 10 bases stayed unmatched. The CDR3 protein is CASKRGQGATKLFF. The CDR3 DNA follows: TGTGCCAGCAAACGGGGACAGGGAGCCACAAAACTGTTTTTT.

The chain carries TRBV20-1 and TRBJ1-1; the D is unclear. The CDR3 totals 11 residues. Deletions cut 5 bases from V and 3 bases from J, with 7 bases between. CDR1 and CDR2 (germline): DFQATT, SNEGSKA (reference sequence). The chain's CDR3 is CSAPRDTEAFF. CDR3 DNA: TGCAGTGCTCCGCGGGACACTGAAGCTTTCTTT.

V is TRBV7-8 and J is TRBJ2-3, with 9 bases aligning to TRBD2. The V and J ends lost 1 base and 4 bases, in that order; junction bases with no gene match: 9. The CDR3 totals 17 residues. Germline-derived CDR1 and CDR2 are SGHVS and FQNEAQ. In nucleotides, the CDR3 is TGTGCCAGCAGCTTAGAGTTGCGGGGGGGCAGGGCAGATACGCAGTATTTT. It codes for CASSLELRGGRADTQYF.

This chain connects TRBV6-5 to TRBJ2-7, with a tentative D call TRBD1 (7 bases). Germline V CDR1 and CDR2: MNHEY, SVGAGI. Trimming removed 0 bases from V and 4 bases from J, with 16 bases in between. CDR3 size: 16 residues. The CDR3 coding sequence is TGTGCCAGCAGTTACTCGATTCAGGGGGGTGGATACGAGCAGTACTTC. As protein: CASSYSIQGGGYEQYF.

The sample holds one count of this clone. V and J are TRBV19 and TRBJ2-3, with 7 bases aligning to TRBD2. The CDR3 is made up of 15 amino acids. With V trimmed by 1 base and J by 0 bases, 1 base remained unmatched. Germline CDR1 LNHDA, CDR2 SQIVND (reference sequence). The CDR3 spells CASSIGGGSTDTQYF. CDR3 coding DNA: TGTGCCAGTAGTATAGGCGGGGGAAGCACAGATACGCAGTATTTT.

The rearrangement joins TRBV4-1 to TRBJ1-2; D may be TRBD1 (5 bases). The CDR3 is 15 residues long. Germline lookup yields CDR1 MGHRA and CDR2 YSYEKL. Trimming took off 4 bases at V and 0 bases at J, with 12 bases between the two ends. In nucleotides, the CDR3 is TGCGCCAGCAGCCCCCTTCGGGACTCTAACTATGGCTACACCTTC. Its protein product is CASSPLRDSNYGYTF.

The chain links TRBV5-4 to TRBJ2-3; TRBD2 matches at 8 bases. V lost 4 bases and J lost 2; bases outside the gene matches: 9. Germline V gene sequence: CDR1 SGHNT, CDR2 YYREEE (reference sequence). CDR3 length equals 16 residues. Here the CDR3 DNA reads TGTGCCAGCAGCCTACCCCTTAGCGGGGTCACAGATACGCAGTATTTT. Its translation is CASSLPLSGVTDTQYF.

V usage is TRBV2 and J usage is TRBJ1-5; D uncertain. The CDR3 spans 13 residues. Germline CDR1 SNHLY, CDR2 FYNNEI. V was pared by 5 bases and J by 4 bases, with 9 bases between. The CDR3 sequence: CASSREANQPQHF. As DNA, the CDR3 is TGTGCCAGCAGTAGGGAGGCTAATCAGCCCCAGCATTTT.

CDR3 amino acids: CASSLVPQDTQYF. In nucleotides, the CDR3 is TGTGCCAGTAGTCTTGTACCACAAGATACGCAGTATTTT. J is TRBJ2-3 and V is TRBV19; D gene unclear. This CDR3 comprises 13 residues. Trimming shortened V by 5 bases and J by 5 bases, and 11 bases separated the two germline ends. From germline, CDR1 is LNHDA and CDR2 SQIVND (reference sequence).

The chain uses TRBV20-1 and TRBJ2-1; D uncertain. The germline gives CDR1 DFQATT, CDR2 SNEGSKA (reference sequence). V gave up 3 bases and J gave up 0 bases, with 12 bases separating them. The CDR3 contains 15 residues. CDR3 DNA sequence: TGCAGTGCTAGTAACAGCCAAGACTCCTACAATGAGCAGTTCTTC. Encoded protein: CSASNSQDSYNEQFF.

V gene TRBV2 combines with J gene TRBJ2-7, with D tentatively TRBD2 (6 bases). V was clipped by 8 bases and J by 4 bases, with 12 bases between them. Germline values: CDR1 SNHLY, CDR2 FYNNEI. The CDR3 sequence is 12 residues long. The CDR3 coding sequence is TGTGCCAGCTCTGGGACTTATTACGAGCAGTACTTC. Translating it yields CASSGTYYEQYF.

The V and J genes are TRBV20-1 and TRBJ2-1, with D possibly matching TRBD2 (5 bases). The CDR3 totals 11 residues. V gave up 5 bases and J gave up 5 bases, with 7 bases separating them. CDR1 and CDR2 from the germline V gene are DFQATT and SNEGSKA (reference sequence). CDR3 sequence reads: CSAYGNNEQFF. The CDR3 bases are TGCAGTGCTTACGGGAACAATGAGCAGTTCTTC.

V is TRBV5-6 and J is TRBJ1-1, with a weak D call TRBD1 (6 bases). The V gene lost 3 bases and the J gene lost 1 base, with 10 bases spanning the gap. The CDR3 is 14 residues long. Germline lookup yields CDR1 SGHDT and CDR2 YYEEEE. CDR3: CASSSLDRNTEAFF. CDR3 DNA: TGTGCCAGCAGCTCATTGGACAGGAACACTGAAGCTTTCTTT.

The chain recombines TRBV2 with TRBJ2-7; 9 bases agree with TRBD2. The length of the CDR3 is 18 residues. Trimming cost V 7 bases and J 0 bases; bases outside gene matches: 16. Germline CDR1 is SNHLY and CDR2 is FYNNEI. The CDR3 protein is CASTARSSGMTSSYEQYF. The CDR3 nucleotides are TGTGCCAGCACCGCTCGGTCTAGCGGGATGACTAGCTCCTACGAGCAGTACTTC.

The chain's CDR3 is CASSPGDRGTNEKLFF. Here the CDR3 DNA reads TGTGCCAGCAGTCCGGGGGACAGGGGAACTAATGAAAAACTGTTTTTT. The V and J genes are TRBV6-2 or TRBV6-3 and TRBJ1-4, with 10 bases aligning to TRBD1. The length of the CDR3 is 16 residues. J gave up 1 base and V 5 bases, and 4 bases lay outside the gene matches. The germline gives CDR1 MNHEY, CDR2 SVGEGT.

The rearrangement links TRBV2 to TRBJ2-1; D may be TRBD2 (6 bases). The germline V and J ends were trimmed by 8 bases and 2 bases, with 16 bases remaining between them. Germline CDR1 SNHLY, CDR2 FYNNEI. The CDR3 spans 15 residues. The CDR3 here is CASAGGASPYNEQFF. CDR3 coding DNA: TGTGCCAGCGCCGGAGGGGCGAGCCCCTACAATGAGCAGTTCTTC.

This chain uses TRBV5-1 with TRBJ2-3, with D unclear. V was shortened by 4 bases and J by 4 bases, with 13 bases between the two germline ends. Germline CDR1 is SGHRS and CDR2 is YFSETQ. The CDR3 has 14 amino acids. CDR3 bases: TGCGCCAGCAGCCCAGACACCGGCCCAGATACGCAGTATTTT. It is translated as CASSPDTGPDTQYF.

The V and J genes are TRBV18 and TRBJ2-4; D is unresolved. V lost 3 bases to trimming and J lost 6 bases, with 12 bases between them. The germline CDR1 and CDR2 sequences are KGHSH and LQKENI. The CDR3 is 14 residues long. CDR3 in DNA: TGTGCCAGCTCACCCGAACCGACTGTAAACATTCAGTACTTC. Residues: CASSPEPTVNIQYF.

The V and J genes are TRBV5-8 and TRBJ1-2, with D possibly matching TRBD1 (5 bases). The CDR3 is made up of 15 amino acids. Germline lookup yields CDR1 SGHTS and CDR2 YDEGEE. The ends were cut back, 4 bases at V and 0 bases at J, with 13 bases in the middle. CDR3 nucleotides: TGTGCCAGCAGCGGTTGGGGGGGATCTAACTATGGCTACACCTTC. It codes for CASSGWGGSNYGYTF.

This clone was picked up a small number of times. The chain employs TRBV11-2 and TRBJ1-2, with no clear D. The germline V and J ends were trimmed by 4 bases and 0 bases, with 9 bases remaining between them. This CDR3 region has 14 residues. Germline CDR1 and CDR2: SGHAT and FQNNGV. CDR3: CASSSLRSNYGYTF. CDR3 nucleotides: TGTGCCAGCAGCTCCCTCAGGTCTAACTATGGCTACACCTTC.

The CDR3 sequence: CASSVLAGKQETQYF. The CDR3 DNA reads TGTGCCAGCTCAGTACTAGCGGGAAAACAAGAGACCCAGTACTTC. This chain joins TRBV18 and TRBJ2-5; the match to TRBD2 covers 10 bases. CDR1 is KGHSH, CDR2 LQKENI, per germline. The CDR3 covers 15 residues. The trim removed 5 bases at V and 2 bases at J, leaving 5 bases unmatched.

The chain links TRBV19 to TRBJ1-5, with 9 bases identical to TRBD1. The CDR3 contains 15 residues. Trimming at V came to 3 bases and at J to 8 bases, leaving 8 bases not matched to a gene. Germline V lookup: CDR1 LNHDA, CDR2 SQIVND (reference sequence). The CDR3 spells CASSMSYRGLEPQHF. The CDR3 DNA is TGTGCCAGTAGTATGTCGTACAGGGGGCTTGAGCCCCAGCATTTT.

The CDR3 spells CATSRPPTGNTIYF. The CDR3 region has the DNA TGTGCCACCAGCAGACCGCCGACAGGAAACACCATATATTTT. This sequence joins TRBV15 and TRBJ1-3; D is unclear. Trimming cost V 2 bases and J 4 bases, with 9 bases left between them. Germline V gene lookup returns CDR1 LNHNV and CDR2 YYDKDF (reference sequence). The CDR3 is 14 amino acids.

CDR3 residues: CASSIGKAGGRDGNQPQHF. The CDR3 region has the DNA TGTGCCAGTAGTATAGGGAAGGCAGGGGGCCGGGATGGCAATCAGCCCCAGCATTTT. V gene TRBV19 combines with J gene TRBJ1-5; TRBD1 matches 8 bases. J was trimmed by 2 bases and V by 1 base; bases with no gene match: 13. Germline CDR1 reads LNHDA; CDR2 reads SQIVND (reference sequence). This CDR3 is 19 amino acids long.

V and J are TRBV2 and TRBJ2-7, with 9 bases matching TRBD1. The CDR3 runs to 15 residues. The V gene's germline CDR1 is SNHLY and CDR2 FYNNEI. Trimming cost V 8 bases and J 2 bases; bases outside gene matches: 10. This chain's CDR3 is CASSGGWTGAYEQYF. The CDR3 DNA is TGTGCCAGCTCCGGCGGCTGGACAGGGGCCTACGAGCAGTACTTC.

This chain uses TRBV10-3 with TRBJ2-7, with 13 bases fitting TRBD2. The V gene end was trimmed by 2 bases and the J gene end by 3 bases; junction bases not matched to a gene: 7. Germline assignment: CDR1 ENHRY and CDR2 SYGVKD. The CDR3 consists of 17 residues. The CDR3 coding sequence is TGTGCCATCAGTGAGCCCTGGACTAGCGGGAGAAACTACGAGCAGTACTTC. Translated, it gives CAISEPWTSGRNYEQYF.